Below, one T cell receptor beta chain is given with its context. Antigen specificity is unknown. These data belong to a study of cytomegalovirus exposure and HLA in healthy donors. Study overall: About 85 million unique TCR sequences came from HLA-typed donors in an early release.

Whole-study results and caveats: The sole available immune exposure information was CMV serostatus. Later work associated 16,951 TCR beta sequences with HLA alleles at 0.05 false discovery rate. As was reported, the HLA-A and HLA-B alleles of most subjects were accurately predicted from TCR beta sequences.

PCR employed 60 Vbeta and 13 Jbeta primers. The repertoire was sequenced with immunoSEQ multiplex PCR; TCRdb's copy has only in-frame clones and lacks some. Of more than 85,000 clones listed, about three quarters are singletons. This CDR3 region has 12 residues. Trimming took off 3 bases at V and 10 bases at J, with 10 bases between the two ends. From germline, CDR1 is GTSNPN and CDR2 SVGIG (reference sequence). This TCR came from a woman between 45 and 60 years old in good health and CMV-seropositive. The V and J genes are TRBV30 and TRBJ1-6; no reliable D call. Material: PBMCs. The CDR3 sequence: CAWSDRYSPLHF. The CDR3 nucleotides read TGTGCCTGGAGCGATAGATACTCACCCCTCCACTTT.